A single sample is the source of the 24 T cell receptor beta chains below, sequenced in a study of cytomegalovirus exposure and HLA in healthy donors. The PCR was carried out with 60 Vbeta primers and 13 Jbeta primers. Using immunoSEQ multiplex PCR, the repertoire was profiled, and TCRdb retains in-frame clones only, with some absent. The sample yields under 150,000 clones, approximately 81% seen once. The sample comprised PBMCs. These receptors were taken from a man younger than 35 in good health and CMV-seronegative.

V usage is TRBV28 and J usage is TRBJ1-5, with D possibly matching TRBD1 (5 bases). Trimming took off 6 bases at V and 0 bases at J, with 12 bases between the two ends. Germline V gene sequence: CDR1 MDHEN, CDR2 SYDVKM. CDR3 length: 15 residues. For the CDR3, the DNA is TGTGCCAGCAGAGTGCAGGGATATAGCAATCAGCCCCAGCATTTT. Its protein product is CASRVQGYSNQPQHF.

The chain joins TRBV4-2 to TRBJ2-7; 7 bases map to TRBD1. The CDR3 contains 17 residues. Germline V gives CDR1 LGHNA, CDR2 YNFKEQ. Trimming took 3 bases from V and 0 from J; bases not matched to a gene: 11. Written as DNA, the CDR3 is TGTGCCAGCAGCCAGCGCCTAGACAGGGAAAGCTCCTACGAGCAGTACTTC. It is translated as CASSQRLDRESSYEQYF.

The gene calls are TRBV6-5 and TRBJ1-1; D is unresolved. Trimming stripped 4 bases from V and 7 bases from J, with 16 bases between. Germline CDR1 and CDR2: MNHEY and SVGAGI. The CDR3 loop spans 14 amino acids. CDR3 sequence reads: CASSFQAFGGEAFF. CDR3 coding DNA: TGTGCCAGCAGTTTCCAAGCGTTCGGTGGTGAAGCTTTCTTT.

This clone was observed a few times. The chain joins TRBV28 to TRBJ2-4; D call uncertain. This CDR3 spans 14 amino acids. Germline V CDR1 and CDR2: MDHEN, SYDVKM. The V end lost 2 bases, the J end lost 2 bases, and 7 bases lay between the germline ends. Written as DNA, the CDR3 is TGTGCCAGCAGTTTACCTACCACCAAAAACATTCAGTACTTC. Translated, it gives CASSLPTTKNIQYF.

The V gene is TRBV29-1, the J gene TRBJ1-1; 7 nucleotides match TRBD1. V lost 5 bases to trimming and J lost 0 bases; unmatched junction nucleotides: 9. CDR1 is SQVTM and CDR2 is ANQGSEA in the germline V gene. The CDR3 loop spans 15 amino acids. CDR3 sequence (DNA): TGCAGCGTTCCTCCGACAGGGCGGATGAACACTGAAGCTTTCTTT. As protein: CSVPPTGRMNTEAFF.

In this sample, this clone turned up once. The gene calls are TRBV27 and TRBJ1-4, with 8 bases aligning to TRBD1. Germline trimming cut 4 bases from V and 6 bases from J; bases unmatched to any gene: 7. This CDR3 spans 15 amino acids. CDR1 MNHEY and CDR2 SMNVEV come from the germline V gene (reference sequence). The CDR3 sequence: CASSSFTGGHEKLFF. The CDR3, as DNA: TGTGCCAGCAGTTCATTTACAGGGGGTCATGAAAAACTGTTTTTT.

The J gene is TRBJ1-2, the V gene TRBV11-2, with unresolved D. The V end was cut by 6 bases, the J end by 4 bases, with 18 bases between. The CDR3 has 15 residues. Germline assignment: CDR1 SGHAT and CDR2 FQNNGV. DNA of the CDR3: TGTGCCAGCAGTTTCTCTCACGGAGGACCCTATGGCTACACCTTC. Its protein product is CASSFSHGGPYGYTF.

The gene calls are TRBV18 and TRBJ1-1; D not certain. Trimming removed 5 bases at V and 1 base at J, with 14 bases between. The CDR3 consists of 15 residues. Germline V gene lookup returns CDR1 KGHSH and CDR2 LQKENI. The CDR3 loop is CASSKRTGQNTEAFF. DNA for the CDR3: TGTGCCAGCTCAAAGAGGACTGGGCAGAACACTGAAGCTTTCTTT.

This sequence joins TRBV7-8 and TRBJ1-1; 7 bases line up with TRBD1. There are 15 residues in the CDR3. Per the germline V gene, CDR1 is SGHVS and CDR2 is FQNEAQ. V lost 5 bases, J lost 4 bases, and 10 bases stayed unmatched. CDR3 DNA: TGTGCCAGCAGCCCCCAAGACAGGGTGGCCACTGAAGCTTTCTTT. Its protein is CASSPQDRVATEAFF. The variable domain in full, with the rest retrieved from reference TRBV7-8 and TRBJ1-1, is GAGVSQSPRYKVAKRGQDVALRCDPISGHVSLFWYQQALGQGPEFLTYFQNEAQLDKSGLPSDRFFAERPEGSVSTLKIQRTQQEDSAVYLCASSPQDRVATEAFFGQGTRLTVV.

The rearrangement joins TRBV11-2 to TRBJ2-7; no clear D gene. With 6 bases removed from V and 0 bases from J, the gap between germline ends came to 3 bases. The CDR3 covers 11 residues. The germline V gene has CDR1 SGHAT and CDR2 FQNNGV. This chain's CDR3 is CASSSSYEQYF. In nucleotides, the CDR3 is TGTGCCAGCAGTAGCTCCTACGAGCAGTACTTC.

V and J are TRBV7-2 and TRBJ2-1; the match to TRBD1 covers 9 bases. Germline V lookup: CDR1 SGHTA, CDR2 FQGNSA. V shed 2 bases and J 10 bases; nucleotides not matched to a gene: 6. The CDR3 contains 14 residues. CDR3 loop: CASSLRQGGTEQFF. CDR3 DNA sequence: TGTGCCAGCAGCTTAAGACAGGGGGGTACGGAGCAGTTCTTC.

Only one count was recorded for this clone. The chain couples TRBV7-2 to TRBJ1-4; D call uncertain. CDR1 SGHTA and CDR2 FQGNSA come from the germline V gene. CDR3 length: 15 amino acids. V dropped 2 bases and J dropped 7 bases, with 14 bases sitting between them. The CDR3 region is CASSLFGGLGEKLFF. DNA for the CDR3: TGTGCCAGCAGCTTATTTGGAGGGCTGGGTGAAAAACTGTTTTTT.

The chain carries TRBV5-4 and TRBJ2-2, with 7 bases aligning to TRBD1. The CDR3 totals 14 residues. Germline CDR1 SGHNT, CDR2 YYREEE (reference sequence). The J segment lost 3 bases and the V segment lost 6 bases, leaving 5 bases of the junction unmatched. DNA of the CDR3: TGTGCCAGCAAAGGGGGCAGGGACACCGGGGAGCTGTTTTTT. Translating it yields CASKGGRDTGELFF.

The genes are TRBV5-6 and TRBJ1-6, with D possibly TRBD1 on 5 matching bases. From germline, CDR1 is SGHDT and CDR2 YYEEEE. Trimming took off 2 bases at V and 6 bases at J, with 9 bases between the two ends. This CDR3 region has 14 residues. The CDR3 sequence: CASSFSGSNSPLHF. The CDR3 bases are TGTGCCAGCAGCTTCTCAGGGTCTAATTCACCCCTCCACTTT.

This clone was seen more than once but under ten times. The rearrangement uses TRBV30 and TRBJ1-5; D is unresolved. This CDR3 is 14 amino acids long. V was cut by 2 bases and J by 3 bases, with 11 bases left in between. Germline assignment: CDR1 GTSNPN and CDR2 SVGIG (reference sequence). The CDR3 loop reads CAWSTGSSNQPQHF. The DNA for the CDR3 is TGTGCCTGGAGTACGGGGAGCTCCAATCAGCCCCAGCATTTT.

The CDR3 DNA is TGTGCCAGCAGCGAGGTGACAGGGTTCGCAGGTGAAGCTTTCTTT. Residues: CASSEVTGFAGEAFF. This chain joins TRBV9 and TRBJ1-1; 7 bases agree with TRBD1. CDR1 is SGDLS and CDR2 is YYNGEE in the germline V gene. The V gene end was trimmed by 3 bases and the J gene end by 7 bases; junction bases not matched to a gene: 12. The CDR3 is 15 amino acids.

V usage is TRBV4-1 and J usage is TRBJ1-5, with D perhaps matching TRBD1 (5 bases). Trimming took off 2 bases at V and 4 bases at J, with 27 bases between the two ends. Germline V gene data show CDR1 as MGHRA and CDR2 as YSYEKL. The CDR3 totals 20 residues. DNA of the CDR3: TGCGCCAGCAGCCAACATACTAGTCCGGGGGGGGAAAAGGAGAATCAGCCCCAGCATTTT. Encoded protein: CASSQHTSPGGEKENQPQHF.

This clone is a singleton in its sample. The CDR3 is CASSYRGWAGELFF. For the CDR3, the DNA is TGTGCCAGCAGCTACCGAGGGTGGGCCGGGGAGCTGTTTTTT. This chain links TRBV9 with TRBJ2-2; D is perhaps TRBD2 (5 bases). This CDR3 is 14 amino acids long. CDR1 SGDLS and CDR2 YYNGEE come from the germline V gene. Deletions cut 4 bases from V and 6 bases from J, with 13 bases between.

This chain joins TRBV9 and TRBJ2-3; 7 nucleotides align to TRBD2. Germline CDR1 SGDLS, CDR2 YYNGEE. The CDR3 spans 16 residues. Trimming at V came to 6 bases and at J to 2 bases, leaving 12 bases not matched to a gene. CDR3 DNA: TGTGCCAGCAACAAGCCCGGGACTACCCTCACAGATACGCAGTATTTT. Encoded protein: CASNKPGTTLTDTQYF.

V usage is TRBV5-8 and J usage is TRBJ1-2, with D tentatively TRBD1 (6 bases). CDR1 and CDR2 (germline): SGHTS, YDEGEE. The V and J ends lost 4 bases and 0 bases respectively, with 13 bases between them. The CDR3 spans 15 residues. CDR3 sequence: CASSTRQAANYGYTF. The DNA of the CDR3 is TGTGCCAGCAGCACCCGACAGGCGGCTAACTATGGCTACACCTTC.

The CDR3 coding sequence is TGTGCCAGTAGGCGACAGGTATCTGATGGCTCGAGCTACACCTTC. This codes for CASRRQVSDGSSYTF. The rearrangement joins TRBV19 to TRBJ1-2; a possible D gene is TRBD1 (6 bases). V was pared by 6 bases and J by 9 bases, with 23 bases between. The germline V gene encodes CDR1 LNHDA and CDR2 SQIVND (reference sequence). The CDR3 has 15 residues.

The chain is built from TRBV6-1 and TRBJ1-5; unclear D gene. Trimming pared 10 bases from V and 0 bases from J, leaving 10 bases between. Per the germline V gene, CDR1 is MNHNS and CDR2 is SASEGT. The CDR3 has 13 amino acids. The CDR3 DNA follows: TGTGCCACCACGGTCCTTAGCAATCAGCCCCAGCATTTT. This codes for CATTVLSNQPQHF.

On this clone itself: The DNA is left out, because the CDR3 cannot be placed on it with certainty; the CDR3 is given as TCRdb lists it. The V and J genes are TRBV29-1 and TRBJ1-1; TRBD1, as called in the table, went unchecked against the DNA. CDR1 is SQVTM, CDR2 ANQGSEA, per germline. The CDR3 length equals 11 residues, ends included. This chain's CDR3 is CSVGTGNAVFF.

The CDR3 reads CASIGQEGTGELFF. CDR3 nucleotides: TGTGCCAGCATAGGACAGGAGGGCACCGGGGAGCTGTTTTTT. The genes are TRBV28 and TRBJ2-2; possibly TRBD1 for D (7 bases). V was clipped by 7 bases and J by 4 bases, with 13 bases between them. CDR3 length: 14 residues. Germline lookup yields CDR1 MDHEN and CDR2 SYDVKM. Using reference TRBV28 and TRBJ2-2 for the parts outside the CDR3, the full variable domain is DVKVTQSSRYLVKRTGEKVFLECVQDMDHENMFWYRQDPGLGLRLIYFSYDVKMKEKGDIPEGYSVSREKKERFSLILESASTNQTSMYLCASIGQEGTGELFFGEGSRLTVL.